Listed here is a single T cell receptor beta chain. The CDR3 sequence is 12 residues long. Germline values: CDR1 ENHRY, CDR2 SYGVKD. Germline trimming cut 8 bases from V and 7 bases from J; bases unmatched to any gene: 6. This record belongs to a study of T-cell memory formation after mild COVID-19. TCRdb reprocessed the 5' RACE reads via MiXCR and lists one record per CDR3 protein. Among 300,000 to 400,000 distinct CDR3 sequences listed, approximately 15% were seen once. This TCR was sampled from a young man who had mild COVID-19 (a few samples of this study predate the infection). Cell type and time point are not known. Source material: PBMCs or a T cell subset sorted from them (not recorded which). The rearrangement joins TRBV10-3 to TRBJ1-1; TRBD1 matches 8 bases. CDR3 DNA: TGTGCCATCTCATCAGGGACAGGTGAAGCTTTCTTT. Translating gives CAISSGTGEAFF.